This T cell receptor (beta chain) was recovered during a study of CD4+ T cells in melanoma. Points from the study as a whole: A reported correlation linked neoantigen-specific CD4+ T cells to CD8+, macrophage and B cell function. Reportedly, melanoma neoantigen-specific CD4+ T cells showed varied differentiation states.

In regard to this clone: No antigen is known for it.

V was trimmed by 5 bases and J by 6 bases, leaving 12 bases between them. CDR1 and CDR2 (germline): MNHEY, SVGAGI. The CDR3 is 13 residues long. This table comes from immunoSEQ multiplex PCR, and its TCRdb copy is limited to in-frame clones, with some not included. The profile covers over 15,000 clones, with 76% appearing a single time and about 12% taken by the ten largest. This receptor was obtained from a human donor with melanoma. This chain connects TRBV6-5 to TRBJ2-3, with TRBD1 as a possible D gene (5 bases). The sequenced sample was cells from a culture (not recorded whether cultured in vitro). CDR3 sequence: CASSRRERDTQYF. CDR3 sequence (DNA): TGTGCCAGCAGTCGCAGGGAACGGGATACGCAGTATTTT.